The subject of this entry is one T cell receptor (beta chain). This clone's antigen is unknown. Base quality data are lacking; no much larger clone is found one base away. DNA was extracted from blood mononuclear cells, and the same DNA was used for both TCR and STAT3 sequencing. The germline V gene yields SNHLY for CDR1 and FYNNEI for CDR2. For this chain, trimming is 8 bases at the V end and 3 bases at the J end, and the number of junction bases without a gene match is 6. CDR3 length: 13 amino acids, cysteine to phenylalanine. The DNA shown is the 39-base CDR3, in frame from base 1. The sample originates from a study of STAT3 mutations in large granular lymphocyte leukemia (dated by TCRdb to 2018 to 2020). At the level of the whole study: Roughly half of the T-LGLL patients who were sequenced longitudinally carried canonical activating STAT3 mutations. Over half of the T-LGLL patients were given one or more immunosuppressive therapy regimens, and over 30% of the treated patients had a hematologic response. To reconstruct clonal hierarchy and dynamics, serial deep sequencing of TCRbeta CDR3 and STAT3 was performed in patients with T-cell large granular lymphocyte leukemia. From an initial cohort of 207 LGL patients, 15 to 20 representative T-LGLL cases were selected for longitudinal TCRbeta and STAT3 sequencing. For each patient, sequencing was performed at an average of about 4 time points, with a range of 2 to 8 samplings. As controls, the study also included longitudinal sequencing of two patients with natural killer LGL leukemia. What the study reported, not specific to this receptor: TCR clonotype switching after therapy was observed in about 35% of the 18 patients, and all newly emerging clones were found to be STAT3 wild type. Persisting codominant clonotypes in some patients meant a small but highly pathogenic clone may have been missed. Because no samples were available when a clone first appeared, clonal expansion had to be inferred from samplings taken at other points. At least one immunodominant TCRbeta clonotype was present in every T-LGLL patient, and multiple immunodominant subclonotypes appeared in about half of the T-LGLL patients. The burden of the dominant TCR clone was higher than the STAT3 mutant burden in several patients, which suggests that the STAT3 mutation arose secondarily inside a clone that had already expanded. The linking of therapy response to changes in TCR clonal burden was complicated by variable intervals between samplings and differing treatment regimens.

TCRbeta libraries were sequenced on an Illumina MiSeq, and an average of about 41,000 productive templates per sample was obtained. The immunoSEQ assay, which uses multiplex PCR amplification, was used to generate TCRbeta CDR3 libraries. In the original analysis: Following a previously defined approach, repertoire diversity was calculated, and values close to 0 point to extremely monoclonal samples. TCRdb mirrors the immuneACCESS table, restricted to in-frame sequences. Some clones are absent from its copies; in checked studies, under half trace to an unresolved V gene, and the reason for the others is unknown. V and J calls plus clone size are reproduced from that table; the DNA served to infer D and trimming. The sample has approximately 10,000 clones on record, 85% to 90% of them singletons. Jointly, the top ten make up approximately 34% of the sample.

The sample taken for sequencing was peripheral blood mononuclear cells. The chain was built from TRBV2 and TRBJ2-5; TRBD2 matches 7 bases in the middle. This TCR was sampled from a man in his sixties with T-cell large granular lymphocyte leukemia. Some clones in this sample may be carry-over from other donors' samples. The age is the age at diagnosis. The CDR3 amino acid sequence is: CASSGTTKETQYF. The sequenced DNA is TGTGCCAGCTCGGGGACTACGAAAGAGACCCAGTACTTC.